The clone carrying this TCR beta chain was counted only a few times. The data were taken from a study of T cells after yellow fever vaccination. The germline CDR1 and CDR2 sequences are DFQATT and SNEGSKA (reference sequence). V gave up 1 base and J gave up 5 bases, with 11 bases separating them. This CDR3 spans 13 amino acids. TCRdb reanalysed the 5' RACE reads using MiXCR and keeps one entry per CDR3 protein. Here the sample spans around 530,000 distinct CDR3 sequences, about a sixth being singletons. Here the sequenced sample was PBMCs, taken 5 to 6 days after the first yellow fever vaccination. The sequence was collected from a young man who received the YFV17D yellow fever vaccine. The J gene is TRBJ2-5, the V gene TRBV20-1; D assignment may be TRBD1 or TRBD2 (5 bases each). The CDR3 sequence: CSARVGALETQYF. CDR3 nucleotides: TGCAGTGCTAGAGTCGGGGCTCTGGAGACCCAGTACTTC.